Ten or more counts support the clone carrying this T cell receptor beta chain. Its antigen is still unknown. This sample is drawn from a study of T-cell memory formation after mild COVID-19. Overall study results and limits: Clones contracting day 15 to 85 were balanced CD4/CD8; later expanders leaned CD4+.

V was trimmed by 5 bases and J by 5 bases, leaving 15 bases between them. This CDR3 is 14 amino acids long. CDR1 and CDR2 from the germline V gene are MNHEY and SVGAGI. One entry per CDR3 protein results from TCRdb running MiXCR on the 5' RACE reads. The data hold about 320,000 distinct CDR3 sequences, with 14% observed a single time. This chain joins TRBV6-5 and TRBJ2-5; unclear D gene. Sequenced input: PBMCs or a T cell subset sorted from them (not recorded which). This clonotype was obtained from a young man who had mild COVID-19 (a few samples of this study predate the infection). Cell type and time point are not known. The DNA for the CDR3 is TGTGCCAGCAGTACAACAGCGATCGAGGAGACCCAGTACTTC. Its translation is CASSTTAIEETQYF.